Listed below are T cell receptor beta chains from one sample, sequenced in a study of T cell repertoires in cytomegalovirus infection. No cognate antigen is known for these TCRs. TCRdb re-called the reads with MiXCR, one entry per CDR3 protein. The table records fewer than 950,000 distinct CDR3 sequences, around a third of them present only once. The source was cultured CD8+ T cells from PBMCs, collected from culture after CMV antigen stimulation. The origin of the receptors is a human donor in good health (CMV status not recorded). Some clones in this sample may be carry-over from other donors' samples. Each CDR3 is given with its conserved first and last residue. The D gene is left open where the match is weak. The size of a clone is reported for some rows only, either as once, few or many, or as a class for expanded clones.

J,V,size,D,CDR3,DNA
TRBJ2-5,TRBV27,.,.,CASSLGGPEYF,TGTGCCAGCAGTTTGGGGGGCCCGGAGTACTTC
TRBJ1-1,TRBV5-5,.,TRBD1,CASSLTGAIEAFF,TGTGCCAGCAGTTTGACAGGGGCGATTGAAGCTTTCTTT
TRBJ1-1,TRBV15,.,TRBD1,CATSRDRGQEAFF,TGTGCCACCAGCAGAGATAGGGGGCAGGAAGCTTTCTTT
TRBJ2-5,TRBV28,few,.,CASSSSGDLETQYF,TGTGCCAGCAGTTCCTCAGGGGATTTGGAGACCCAGTACTTC
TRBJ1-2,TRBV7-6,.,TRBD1,CASSSRDREEGYTF,TGTGCCAGCAGCTCCCGGGACAGGGAGGAGGGCTACACCTTC
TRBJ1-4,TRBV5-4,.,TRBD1,CASSWDRGYEKLFF,TGTGCCAGCAGCTGGGACAGGGGCTATGAAAAACTGTTTTTT
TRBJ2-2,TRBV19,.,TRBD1,CASREDRGDTGELFF,TGTGCCAGTAGGGAAGACAGGGGAGACACCGGGGAGCTGTTTTTT
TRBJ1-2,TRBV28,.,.,CASSSENYGYTF,TGTGCCAGCAGTTCCGAGAACTATGGCTACACCTTC
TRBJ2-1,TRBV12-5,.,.,CASGAADIADPIEQFF,TGTGCTAGTGGCGCCGCAGACATCGCCGACCCCATCGAGCAGTTCTTC
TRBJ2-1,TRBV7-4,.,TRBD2,CASSLGSGGPGYNEQFF,TGTGCCAGCAGCTTAGGTAGCGGGGGGCCAGGGTACAATGAGCAGTTCTTC
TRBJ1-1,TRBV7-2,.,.,CASSLAVPPTEAFF,TGTGCCAGCAGCTTAGCGGTTCCTCCCACTGAAGCTTTCTTT
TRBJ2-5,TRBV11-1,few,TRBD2,CASSTRLAAQETQYF,TGTGCCAGCAGCACCCGACTAGCGGCACAAGAGACCCAGTACTTC
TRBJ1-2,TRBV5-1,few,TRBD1,CASRKGTGGDYGYTF,TGCGCCAGCAGAAAGGGGACAGGGGGCGACTATGGCTACACCTTC
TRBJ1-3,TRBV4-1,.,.,CASSQEETDGNTLYF,TGCGCCAGCAGCCAAGAAGAGACAGATGGAAACACCTTATATTTT
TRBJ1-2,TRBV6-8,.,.,CASSYYRGRKGGYTF,TGTGCCAGCAGTTACTATCGGGGCAGGAAGGGTGGCTACACCTTC
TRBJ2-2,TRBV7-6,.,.,CASSPGPGLGELFF,TGTGCCAGCAGCCCAGGGCCGGGCCTTGGGGAGCTGTTTTTT
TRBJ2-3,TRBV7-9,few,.,CASSPVRGTDTQYF,TGTGCCAGCAGCCCCGTACGGGGCACAGATACGCAGTATTTT
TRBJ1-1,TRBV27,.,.,CASSLSGGRWAFF,TGTGCCAGCAGTTTATCCGGGGGAAGGTGGGCTTTCTTT
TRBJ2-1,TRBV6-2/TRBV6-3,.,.,CASSYSRLGGVPEQFF,TGTGCCAGCAGTTACTCGCGACTGGGGGGAGTCCCTGAGCAGTTCTTC
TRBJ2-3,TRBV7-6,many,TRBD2,CASSDRLAGGTDTQYF,TGTGCCAGCAGCGATAGACTAGCGGGGGGCACAGATACGCAGTATTTT
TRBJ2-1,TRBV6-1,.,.,CASSYRPSEQFF,TGTGCCAGCAGTTACCGTCCGAGTGAGCAGTTCTTC
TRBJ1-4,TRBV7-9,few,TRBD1,CASSPPDRDNEKLFF,TGTGCCAGCAGCCCACCGGACAGGGATAATGAAAAACTGTTTTTT
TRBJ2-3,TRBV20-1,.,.,CSARRPWRGPTDTQYF,TGCAGTGCTAGACGCCCCTGGAGGGGCCCCACAGATACGCAGTATTTT
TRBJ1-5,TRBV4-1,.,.,CASSLIHGAKDQPQHF,TGCGCCAGCAGCCTCATCCATGGGGCTAAGGATCAGCCCCAGCATTTT
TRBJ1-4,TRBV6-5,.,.,CASSYSGGGKLFF,TGTGCCAGCAGTTACTCTGGTGGGGGAAAACTGTTTTTT
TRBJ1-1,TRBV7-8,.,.,CASSLKSRVNTEAFF,TGTGCCAGCAGCTTAAAGTCCAGGGTGAACACTGAAGCTTTCTTT
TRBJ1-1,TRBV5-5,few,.,CASSLGRGQNTEAFF,TGTGCCAGCAGCTTGGGACGGGGGCAGAACACTGAAGCTTTCTTT
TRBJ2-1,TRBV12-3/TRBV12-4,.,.,CASSSGGNPQKAPYNEQFF,TGTGCCAGCAGTTCGGGTGGCAACCCACAGAAGGCCCCCTACAATGAGCAGTTCTTC
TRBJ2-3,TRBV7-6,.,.,CASASITDTQYF,TGTGCCAGCGCAAGCATCACAGATACGCAGTATTTT
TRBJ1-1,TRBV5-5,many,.,CASRMDLNTEAFF,TGTGCCAGCAGGATGGACCTGAACACTGAAGCTTTCTTT
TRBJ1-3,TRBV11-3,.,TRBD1,CANSWDSHSEGTIYF,TGTGCCAACAGCTGGGACAGCCACTCTGAGGGCACCATATATTTT
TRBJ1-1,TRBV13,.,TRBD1,CASSLFLDRKNTEAFF,TGTGCCAGCAGCTTATTCCTGGACAGGAAGAACACTGAAGCTTTCTTT
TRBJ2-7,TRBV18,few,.,CASSPRKLSYEQYF,TGTGCCAGCTCACCACGAAAGCTCTCCTACGAGCAGTACTTC
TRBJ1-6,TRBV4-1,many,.,CASSQAAGLINSPLHF,TGCGCCAGCAGCCAAGCCGCTGGTTTAATTAATTCACCCCTCCACTTT
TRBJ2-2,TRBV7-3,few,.,CASSLNSERELFF,TGTGCCAGCAGCTTAAATTCCGAGCGGGAGCTGTTTTTT
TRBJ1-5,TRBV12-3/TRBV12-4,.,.,CASSLGLWGNQPQHF,TGTGCCAGCAGTTTGGGGTTATGGGGAAATCAGCCCCAGCATTTT
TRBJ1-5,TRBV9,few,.,CASSFPGGRSNQPQHF,TGTGCCAGCAGCTTCCCCGGGGGGAGAAGCAATCAGCCCCAGCATTTT
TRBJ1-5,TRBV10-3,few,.,CAISEGQYSNQPQHF,TGTGCCATCAGTGAGGGACAGTATAGCAATCAGCCCCAGCATTTT
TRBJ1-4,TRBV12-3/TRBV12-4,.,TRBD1,CASSIYTGGADNEKLFF,TGTGCCAGCAGTATCTATACAGGGGGCGCGGATAATGAAAAACTGTTTTTT
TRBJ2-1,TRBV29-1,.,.,CSLNEQFF,TGCAGCCTCAATGAGCAGTTCTTC
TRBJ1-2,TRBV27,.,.,CASSYSTGRSNYGYTF,TGTGCCAGCAGTTATAGCACAGGGAGGTCTAACTATGGCTACACCTTC
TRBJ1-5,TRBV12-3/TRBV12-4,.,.,CASSFHSEVRDQPQHF,TGTGCCAGCAGTTTCCACTCAGAAGTAAGAGATCAGCCCCAGCATTTT